The sequence of this T cell receptor (beta chain) was determined in a study of long-term antiretroviral therapy in people with HIV. Whole-study findings and limits: After ART, diversity increased yet remained lower than transplant donor controls. Relative to control repertoires, HIV repertoires exhibited narrower CDR3 length ranges. Pre-ART clonal expansion yielded clones that dominated the repertoire at all time points.

Survey-level immunoSEQ v3.0 assays were run. The protocol was immunoSEQ multiplex PCR, while the TCRdb copy is restricted to in-frame clones and leaves out a portion. The table includes more than 7,000 clones, about 73% detected once. 1-10 million cryopreserved PBMC were held in samples before DNA extraction. Germline V gene sequence: CDR1 MGHDK, CDR2 SYGVNS. This CDR3 region has 16 residues. J lost 1 base, V lost 3 bases, and 1 base had no gene match. On this clone: Its antigen is as yet unknown.

Material: unsorted PBMCs, obtained 0.6 years before starting antiretroviral therapy. This sequence joins TRBV25-1 and TRBJ1-4; 11 bases match TRBD1. The sequence came from a man aged 35-49 years with HIV. CDR3 sequence: CASSEGQGGTNEKLFF. In DNA, the CDR3 is TGTGCCAGCAGTGAGGGACAGGGGGGAACTAATGAAAAACTGTTTTTT.